One sample yielded the 21 T cell receptor beta chains listed below, sequenced in a study of beta chain features in type 1 diabetes. Study-level results: TCRB CDR3s from Type 1 diabetes patients were moderately but significantly shorter in all four CD4+ subsets.

No antigen has been assigned to these receptors. Every isolated RNA sample was fully reverse transcribed, so sequencing captured expressed TCRB transcripts. Clones were read by immunoSEQ multiplex PCR, and TCRdb kept only the in-frame ones, dropping some. The table has some 250,000 clones, around 13% seen once. The sequenced sample consisted of naive CD4+ T cells from blood. The receptors were gathered from a man aged 30 to 39 with type 1 diabetes.

This clone has a handful of counts. The gene calls are TRBV5-1 and TRBJ2-1; TRBD2 matches at 13 bases. V gave up 2 bases and J gave up 7 bases; unmatched junction bases: 6. This CDR3 is 16 amino acids long. Looked up from germline, CDR1 is SGHRS and CDR2 is YFSETQ. In DNA form, the CDR3 reads TGCGCCAGCAGCTTCGGACTAGCGGGAGTGGGAAATGAGCAGTTCTTC. Translating it yields CASSFGLAGVGNEQFF.

V is TRBV19 and J is TRBJ1-1; 8 positions agree with TRBD1. Unmatched junction bases numbered 3, after V lost 4 bases and J lost 5 bases. The CDR3 is 13 amino acids. Germline V gene sequence: CDR1 LNHDA, CDR2 SQIVND (reference sequence). DNA of the CDR3: TGTGCCAGTAGTAACAGGGGGAGGACTGAAGCTTTCTTT. Its translation is CASSNRGRTEAFF.

The chain combines TRBV18 with TRBJ1-2; 8 nucleotides line up with TRBD1. The CDR3 sequence is 14 residues long. The V segment lost 0 bases and the J segment 8 bases; nucleotides outside the gene matches: 5. Germline V lookup: CDR1 KGHSH, CDR2 LQKENI. The CDR3 bases are TGTGCCAGCTCACCACCGGGACAGGAGGGCGGCTACACCTTC. Encoded protein: CASSPPGQEGGYTF.

This clone was picked up a small number of times. CDR3 loop: CAWSVVSGNRAQYF. The CDR3 bases are TGTGCCTGGAGTGTAGTTTCGGGGAATCGTGCGCAGTATTTT. The genes are TRBV30 and TRBJ2-3; possible D gene TRBD2, 5 bases. Germline V CDR1 and CDR2: GTSNPN, SVGIG (reference sequence). CDR3 length: 14 residues. V dropped 0 bases and J dropped 10 bases, with 17 bases sitting between them.

The genes are TRBV7-9 and TRBJ2-4; a possible D gene is TRBD2 (6 bases). This CDR3 contains 17 residues. Germline V gives CDR1 SEHNR, CDR2 FQNEAQ (reference sequence). The V end was cut by 1 base, the J end by 2 bases, with 15 bases between. This chain's CDR3 is CASSLVVSGGSKNIQYF. CDR3 coding DNA: TGTGCCAGCAGCTTAGTGGTTTCAGGAGGGTCCAAAAACATTCAGTACTTC.

This clone was counted only a few times. At one of its ends the junction is not consistent with the germline gene, which may arise from a read error. The chain links TRBV29-1 to TRBJ2-1; perhaps TRBD2 as D (6 bases). The CDR3 consists of 13 residues. Germline-derived CDR1 and CDR2 are SQVTM and ANQGSEA. For the CDR3, the DNA is TGTGGGCTGAGTAGCGGATCCTACAATGAGCAGTTCTTC. Amino acids: CGLSSGSYNEQFF.

Points on this clone: The sample holds other DNA sequences that translate to the same CDR3. The V call is TRBV2, the J call TRBJ2-5, with TRBD2 matching 14 bases. Germline lookup yields CDR1 SNHLY and CDR2 FYNNEI. This CDR3 is 16 amino acids long. V trimming: 6 bases; J trimming: 4 bases; junction bases outside the gene matches: 7. This CDR3 reads CASSPGTSGGPETQYF. CDR3 bases: TGTGCCAGCAGCCCAGGGACTAGCGGGGGTCCAGAGACCCAGTACTTC.

This CDR3 reads CASSLMQGLGNEQFF. The CDR3 nucleotides are TGTGCCAGCAGTTTAATGCAGGGGCTAGGAAATGAGCAGTTCTTC. V and J are TRBV28 and TRBJ2-1; TRBD1 might be the D (6 bases). The CDR3 has 15 amino acids. The germline CDR1 and CDR2 sequences are MDHEN and SYDVKM. The germline V and J ends were trimmed by 2 bases and 7 bases, with 15 bases remaining between them.

In this sample, this clone turned up a few times. The J gene is TRBJ2-5, the V gene TRBV7-9; 10 bases fit TRBD1. After removal of 5 bases from V and 1 base from J, the junction contained 10 bases not matched to a gene. Germline CDR1 and CDR2: SEHNR and FQNEAQ (reference sequence). The CDR3 sequence is 17 residues long. This CDR3 is CASSRSTGGEIQETQYF. CDR3 coding DNA: TGTGCCAGCAGCAGATCGACAGGGGGCGAGATCCAAGAGACCCAGTACTTC.

The V gene is TRBV7-2, the J gene TRBJ2-7, with 9 positions matching TRBD1. Germline V gene lookup returns CDR1 SGHTA and CDR2 FQGNSA. The V segment lost 1 base and the J segment 2 bases; nucleotides outside the gene matches: 3. There are 15 residues in the CDR3. The CDR3 loop reads CASSLEQGATYEQYF. The CDR3 bases are TGTGCCAGCAGCTTAGAACAGGGGGCAACCTACGAGCAGTACTTC.

A few counts support this clone. This chain connects TRBV30 to TRBJ2-7, with TRBD1 identical over 9 bases. This CDR3 is built from 13 residues. The germline V gene has CDR1 GTSNPN and CDR2 SVGIG (reference sequence). J gave up 4 bases and V 3 bases, and 4 bases lay outside the gene matches. The CDR3, as DNA: TGTGCCTGGAGCTGGGACAGGGAGTACGAGCAGTACTTC. It translates to CAWSWDREYEQYF.

The sample holds a few counts of this clone. The chain combines TRBV5-1 with TRBJ2-5; no clear D. The CDR3 totals 14 residues. Germline lookup yields CDR1 SGHRS and CDR2 YFSETQ. V shed 2 bases and J shed 1 base, with 9 bases lying between them. The chain's CDR3 is CASSFGLFQETQYF. The CDR3 DNA reads TGCGCCAGCAGCTTTGGCCTCTTCCAAGAGACCCAGTACTTC.

The rearrangement joins TRBV29-1 to TRBJ1-2; 7 bases match TRBD1. This CDR3 region has 12 residues. CDR1 is SQVTM and CDR2 is ANQGSEA in the germline V gene. Unmatched junction bases numbered 4, after V lost 7 bases and J lost 2 bases. CDR3 region: CSAVQGNYGYTF. As DNA, the CDR3 is TGCAGCGCCGTACAGGGGAACTATGGCTACACCTTC. The whole variable domain, filled in from reference TRBV29-1 and TRBJ1-2, reads SAVISQKPSRDICQRGTSLTIQCQVDSQVTMMFWYRQQPGQSLTLIATANQGSEATYESGFVIDKFPISRPNLTFSTLTVSNMSPEDSSIYLCSAVQGNYGYTFGSGTRLTVV.

This rearrangement joins TRBV5-1 to TRBJ2-3, with TRBD2 identical over 7 bases. This CDR3 contains 16 residues. Losses at the gene ends were 4 bases for V and 0 bases for J; bases not matched to a gene: 8. Germline CDR1 SGHRS, CDR2 YFSETQ. The CDR3 here is CASSPVGGGSTDTQYF. The CDR3 coding sequence is TGCGCCAGCAGCCCCGTCGGCGGGGGAAGCACAGATACGCAGTATTTT.

This clone was counted a few times. V gene TRBV7-2 combines with J gene TRBJ2-5, with a weak D call TRBD1 (6 bases). V dropped 4 bases and J dropped 0 bases, with 12 bases sitting between them. This CDR3 spans 15 amino acids. Germline V lookup: CDR1 SGHTA, CDR2 FQGNSA. The CDR3 loop reads CASSWAGQYQETQYF. The CDR3 bases are TGTGCCAGCAGCTGGGCAGGACAGTACCAAGAGACCCAGTACTTC.

The chain links TRBV7-9 to TRBJ2-7; D possibly corresponds to TRBD2 (5 bases). Germline V gene data show CDR1 as SEHNR and CDR2 as FQNEAQ (reference sequence). V lost 1 base, J lost 3 bases, and 7 bases lay in between. This CDR3 is built from 13 residues. The CDR3 sequence: CASSLGTLYEQYF. CDR3 coding DNA: TGTGCCAGCAGCTTAGGGACTCTCTACGAGCAGTACTTC.

This clone was picked up one time. J is TRBJ1-2 and V is TRBV6-6, with D perhaps matching TRBD1 (5 bases). With 2 bases removed from V and 0 bases from J, the gap between germline ends came to 10 bases. Germline-derived CDR1 and CDR2 are MNHNY and SVGAGI (reference sequence). The CDR3 runs 15 residues. As DNA, the CDR3 is TGTGCCAGCAGTTACGTCGGGGGATCTAACTATGGCTACACCTTC. Translated: CASSYVGGSNYGYTF.

The V call is TRBV6-1, the J call TRBJ2-7; TRBD1 matches 7 bases. V dropped 7 bases and J dropped 6; count of bases not matched to a gene: 6. The CDR3 has 12 amino acids. Germline V CDR1 and CDR2: MNHNS, SASEGT. For the CDR3, the DNA is TGTGCCAGCAAAAGACAGGGAAGCGAGCAGTACTTC. Residues: CASKRQGSEQYF.

A word on this clone: The junction and the germline gene differ at one end; a read error may be behind it. The rearrangement joins TRBV9 to TRBJ2-7; possible D gene TRBD2, 5 bases. CDR3 length: 14 residues. Germline CDR1 and CDR2: SGDLS and YYNGEE. The CDR3 loop is CASSPPASNYERYF. The CDR3 DNA is TGTGCCAGCAGCCCCCCGGCTAGCAATTACGAGCGGTACTTC.

This sequence joins TRBV11-2 and TRBJ2-1, with D perhaps TRBD2 (5 bases). This CDR3 contains 15 residues. Trimming left V 1 base short and J 8 bases short, with 15 bases between. Per the germline V gene, CDR1 is SGHAT and CDR2 is FQNNGV. The DNA of the CDR3 is TGTGCCAGCAGCTTAGCGGGGTTAGCGACGGATGAGCAGTTCTTC. This codes for CASSLAGLATDEQFF. Complete variable domain (other parts from reference TRBV11-2 and TRBJ2-1): EAGVAQSPRYKIIEKRQSVAFWCNPISGHATLYWYQQILGQGPKLLIQFQNNGVVDDSQLPKDRFSAERLKGVDSTLKIQPAKLEDSAVYLCASSLAGLATDEQFFGPGTRLTVL.

The DNA of the CDR3 is TGCGCCAGCACCTCCGGGGGGCCCTACAATGAGCAGTTCTTC. Its translation: CASTSGGPYNEQFF. J is TRBJ2-1 and V is TRBV5-1; perhaps TRBD2 as D (7 bases). Trimming cost V 6 bases and J 2 bases, with 12 bases left between them. The length of the CDR3 is 14 residues. Germline-derived CDR1 and CDR2 are SGHRS and YFSETQ.